These T cell receptor beta chains were read from a single sample in a study of graft-versus-host responses after intestinal transplantation. Sequenced by immunoSEQ multiplex PCR; TCRdb stores in-frame clones only, minus some. The repertoire has under 20,000 clones, about 89% of them found once; the top ten carry approximately 9%. Sequenced material: PBMCs, taken roughly 32 weeks after intestinal transplant. Receptors were obtained from a human patient who received an intestinal transplant, so some T cells may come from the graft donor. The CDR3 runs from the conserved cysteine through the conserved F or W. The order of the fields is J gene, V gene, CDR3 protein.

TRBJ1-4,TRBV5-1,CASSSGFEFSVEKLFF
TRBJ2-1,TRBV6-4,CASSEKSGEPANEQFF
TRBJ2-5,TRBV4-1,CASSQDPPGLGKQETQYF
TRBJ2-7,TRBV11-2,CASSPGTSGTQYF
TRBJ1-6,TRBV4-1,CASSLRSGGSSYNSPLHF
TRBJ1-1,TRBV16,CASSQSGGRGSEAFF
TRBJ1-3,TRBV5-5,CASSYSGGAGNTIYF
TRBJ1-1,TRBV2,CASSVGQGRAFF
TRBJ2-7,TRBV11-3,CASSNRGYYEQYF
TRBJ2-1,TRBV11-2,CASSHVGQGSYNEQFF
TRBJ2-5,TRBV4-1,CASSRRPGGETQYF
TRBJ2-7,TRBV19,CASSIMTGGRDEQYF
TRBJ2-1,TRBV4-2,CASSQEGGGEQFF
TRBJ2-1,TRBV10-3,CATVPGQGFNEQFF
TRBJ2-2,TRBV7-6,CASSSFLEGVRTGELFF
TRBJ1-5,TRBV4-1,CASSQDGEGQPQHF
TRBJ1-6,TRBV5-4,CASSPGTGANSPLHF
TRBJ1-2,TRBV6-1,CASSEGYGYTF
TRBJ1-5,TRBV5-1,CASSLGRIVYSNQPQHF
TRBJ1-4,TRBV4-1,CASSGWPTNEKLFF
TRBJ2-7,TRBV5-1,CASSLAGVISSYEQYF
TRBJ1-1,TRBV5-6,CASSSRWGGYTEAFF